This passage covers 28 T cell receptor beta chains from one sample sequenced in a study of cytomegalovirus exposure and HLA in healthy donors. The primer mix had 60 Vbeta and 13 Jbeta primers. TCRdb's table, derived via immunoSEQ multiplex PCR, lists solely in-frame clones and lacks some. In the table there are about 88,000 clones, around 79% of which are singletons. The sequencing sample was made of PBMCs. These receptors came from a woman aged 35 to 49 in good health and CMV-seronegative.

The V call is TRBV4-2, the J call TRBJ2-1, with D perhaps matching TRBD1 (5 bases). V lost 4 bases and J 5 bases, leaving 9 bases between the germline ends. Germline CDR1 and CDR2: LGHNA and YNFKEQ. The CDR3 spans 13 residues. CDR3 nucleotides: TGTGCCAGCAGCCTGGACATAAACAATGAGCAGTTCTTC. Its translation: CASSLDINNEQFF.

The chain combines TRBV5-8 with TRBJ2-7; 9 nucleotides match TRBD1. Germline V lookup: CDR1 SGHTS, CDR2 YDEGEE. Trimming cost V 7 bases and J 2 bases; bases outside gene matches: 10. The CDR3 runs to 15 residues. CDR3 nucleotides: TGTGCCAGCTTGGCCTGGGACAGGGCCACCTACGAGCAGTACTTC. Translated, it gives CASLAWDRATYEQYF.

The chain joins TRBV9 to TRBJ1-5; TRBD1 matches 7 bases. The germline gives CDR1 SGDLS, CDR2 YYNGEE. The CDR3 has 15 residues. V dropped 2 bases and J dropped 5; count of bases not matched to a gene: 7. The CDR3 here is CASSVGTALYQPQHF. Written as DNA, the CDR3 is TGTGCCAGCAGCGTTGGGACAGCTCTATATCAGCCCCAGCATTTT.

The V and J genes are TRBV7-8 and TRBJ2-1; tentatively, D is TRBD2 (6 bases). The CDR3 contains 14 residues. Germline values: CDR1 SGHVS, CDR2 FQNEAQ. With 5 bases removed from V and 4 bases from J, the gap between germline ends came to 12 bases. CDR3 region: CASSQISGYNEQFF. As DNA, the CDR3 is TGTGCCAGCAGCCAAATTAGCGGTTACAATGAGCAGTTCTTC.

This rearrangement joins TRBV5-1 to TRBJ2-3, with TRBD2 as a possible D gene (6 bases). The CDR3 is 13 residues long. Germline V gene sequence: CDR1 SGHRS, CDR2 YFSETQ. V shed 5 bases and J shed 5 bases, with 12 bases lying between them. CDR3 nucleotide sequence: TGCGCCAGCAGGAGGGAGGTGGGAGATACGCAGTATTTT. This codes for CASRREVGDTQYF. The variable domain in full, completed from reference TRBV5-1 and TRBJ2-3, reads KAGVTQTPRYLIKTRGQQVTLSCSPISGHRSVSWYQQTPGQGLQFLFEYFSETQRNKGNFPGRFSGRQFSNSRSEMNVSTLELGDSALYLCASRREVGDTQYFGPGTRLTVL.

The chain carries TRBV5-1 and TRBJ1-1; 7 bases are a match to TRBD1. The V segment lost 3 bases and the J segment 6 bases; nucleotides outside the gene matches: 14. This CDR3 is built from 16 residues. The germline V gene encodes CDR1 SGHRS and CDR2 YFSETQ. The CDR3 here is CASSSPDRLVKSEAFF. DNA for the CDR3: TGCGCCAGCAGCTCTCCGGACAGGCTAGTAAAATCTGAAGCTTTCTTT. The full variable domain, in which reference TRBV5-1 and TRBJ1-1 provide the parts outside the CDR3, is KAGVTQTPRYLIKTRGQQVTLSCSPISGHRSVSWYQQTPGQGLQFLFEYFSETQRNKGNFPGRFSGRQFSNSRSEMNVSTLELGDSALYLCASSSPDRLVKSEAFFGQGTRLTVV.

This clone showed up just a few times. The chain has TRBV13 and TRBJ2-2; maybe TRBD2 (6 bases). The V gene's germline CDR1 is PRHDT and CDR2 FYEKMQ (reference sequence). The V and J ends lost 0 bases and 2 bases respectively, with 10 bases between them. The CDR3 length is 16 residues. Here the CDR3 DNA reads TGTGCCAGCAGCTTAGGGGGAGGTCTAAACACCGGGGAGCTGTTTTTT. It encodes CASSLGGGLNTGELFF.

J is TRBJ1-4 and V is TRBV6-1; D ambiguous. CDR1 and CDR2 from the germline V gene are MNHNS and SASEGT. The CDR3 sequence is 14 residues long. The V end lost 4 bases, the J end lost 7 bases, and 13 bases lay between the germline ends. This chain's CDR3 is CASSVGGVREKLFF. The CDR3 DNA is TGTGCCAGCAGTGTAGGCGGCGTCCGTGAAAAACTGTTTTTT.

This clone was detected once. The chain links TRBV4-1 to TRBJ2-3; D might be TRBD1 (5 bases). The CDR3 totals 17 residues. CDR1 and CDR2 from the germline V gene are MGHRA and YSYEKL. Trimming cost V 0 bases and J 5 bases, with 18 bases left between them. CDR3 residues: CASSQEIGAVAGDTQYF. Here the CDR3 DNA reads TGCGCCAGCAGCCAAGAGATTGGGGCGGTGGCTGGAGATACGCAGTATTTT.

This chain links TRBV7-6 with TRBJ1-1; D is undetermined. This CDR3 has 13 amino acids. CDR1 and CDR2 (germline): SGHVS, FNYEAQ. V was clipped by 3 bases and J by 7 bases, with 12 bases between them. The DNA of the CDR3 is TGTGCCAGCAGCTTGAGCTATTCGGGTGAAGCTTTCTTT. It translates to CASSLSYSGEAFF. The entire variable domain, with the rest obtained from reference TRBV7-6 and TRBJ1-1, is as follows: GAGVSQSPRYKVTKRGQDVALRCDPISGHVSLYWYRQALGQGPEFLTYFNYEAQQDKSGLPNDRFSAERPEGSISTLTIQRTEQRDSAMYRCASSLSYSGEAFFGQGTRLTVV.

The rearrangement joins TRBV18 to TRBJ1-2; D perhaps matches TRBD1 (6 bases). Trimming stripped 4 bases from V and 6 bases from J, with 9 bases between. Germline CDR1 KGHSH, CDR2 LQKENI. CDR3 size: 12 residues. CDR3 in DNA: TGTGCCAGCTCACGGGGGCAGGATGGCTACACCTTC. Residues: CASSRGQDGYTF.

The rearrangement links TRBV27 to TRBJ1-1; 7 nucleotides agree with TRBD1. Unmatched junction bases numbered 5, after V lost 10 bases and J lost 0 bases. Germline lookup yields CDR1 MNHEY and CDR2 SMNVEV (reference sequence). The CDR3 loop spans 13 amino acids. CDR3 sequence: CATGQEMNTEAFF. CDR3 DNA sequence: TGTGCCACAGGACAGGAGATGAACACTGAAGCTTTCTTT.

The chain combines TRBV5-1 with TRBJ2-7; 9 nucleotides agree with TRBD1. V was pared by 4 bases and J by 3 bases, with 5 bases of the junction left unmatched. This CDR3 spans 14 amino acids. In germline, CDR1 is SGHRS, CDR2 YFSETQ. This CDR3 reads CASSQTGGVYEQYF. Written as DNA, the CDR3 is TGCGCCAGCAGCCAGACAGGGGGTGTCTACGAGCAGTACTTC. The full variable domain, completed using reference TRBV5-1 and TRBJ2-7, is KAGVTQTPRYLIKTRGQQVTLSCSPISGHRSVSWYQQTPGQGLQFLFEYFSETQRNKGNFPGRFSGRQFSNSRSEMNVSTLELGDSALYLCASSQTGGVYEQYFGPGTRLTVT.

This clone was found once. V usage is TRBV6-6 and J usage is TRBJ1-1, with no clear D. The V gene lost 7 bases and the J gene lost 3 bases, with 18 bases spanning the gap. CDR1 and CDR2 (germline): MNHNY, SVGAGI (reference sequence). CDR3 size: 15 residues. The CDR3 DNA reads as TGTGCCAGCACCAAAACGTTGAGGTTCGACACTGAAGCTTTCTTT. Amino acids: CASTKTLRFDTEAFF.

V is TRBV5-1 and J is TRBJ1-1; D is ambiguous. The germline V and J ends were trimmed by 4 bases and 0 bases, with 10 bases remaining between them. CDR3 length equals 14 residues. The germline gives CDR1 SGHRS, CDR2 YFSETQ. CDR3 amino acids: CASSTVNMNTEAFF. The CDR3 DNA is TGCGCCAGCAGCACCGTTAACATGAACACTGAAGCTTTCTTT. Variable domain in full (rest from reference TRBV5-1 and TRBJ1-1): KAGVTQTPRYLIKTRGQQVTLSCSPISGHRSVSWYQQTPGQGLQFLFEYFSETQRNKGNFPGRFSGRQFSNSRSEMNVSTLELGDSALYLCASSTVNMNTEAFFGQGTRLTVV.

This sequence joins TRBV7-9 and TRBJ1-6; TRBD1 might be the D (5 bases). From germline, CDR1 is SEHNR and CDR2 FQNEAQ (reference sequence). The CDR3 covers 14 residues. V lost 5 bases and J lost 7, with 12 bases in between. CDR3 in DNA: TGTGCCAGCAGCACCATAGGGGTAAATTCACCCCTCCACTTT. Its translation: CASSTIGVNSPLHF.

The V and J genes are TRBV27 and TRBJ1-5; the match to TRBD1 covers 8 bases. The germline V gene has CDR1 MNHEY and CDR2 SMNVEV (reference sequence). J lost 1 base, V lost 7 bases, and 3 bases had no gene match. The CDR3 length is 14 residues. The CDR3 DNA reads TGTGCCAGCAACCGACAGGGGAGCAATCAGCCCCAGCATTTT. This gives the protein CASNRQGSNQPQHF.

The gene calls are TRBV5-4 and TRBJ1-3; TRBD1 matches at 7 bases. Trimming at V came to 4 bases and at J to 0 bases, leaving 4 bases not matched to a gene. The CDR3 loop spans 15 amino acids. Germline loops: CDR1 SGHNT, CDR2 YYREEE (reference sequence). As DNA, the CDR3 is TGTGCCAGCAGCAAGGGACAGAGCTCTGGAAACACCATATATTTT. It yields the protein CASSKGQSSGNTIYF.

The rearrangement links TRBV7-3 to TRBJ2-7; 8 bases are shared with TRBD2. CDR3 length: 15 amino acids. Trimming took 1 base from V and 2 from J; bases not matched to a gene: 4. CDR1 SGHTA and CDR2 FQGTGA come from the germline V gene. CDR3 DNA sequence: TGTGCCAGCAGCTTAAGGAGCGGGGGCCCCTACGAGCAGTACTTC. Translation: CASSLRSGGPYEQYF.

This chain connects TRBV2 to TRBJ1-2; unclear D gene. V was shortened by 5 bases and J by 3 bases, with 10 bases between the two germline ends. The CDR3 length is 13 residues. Germline CDR1 reads SNHLY; CDR2 reads FYNNEI. DNA of the CDR3: TGTGCCAGCAGTCGAGGTGGCGACTATGGCTACACCTTC. Its protein is CASSRGGDYGYTF.

J is TRBJ2-3 and V is TRBV6-6; D possibly corresponds to TRBD2 (6 bases). Germline V gene data show CDR1 as MNHNY and CDR2 as SVGAGI (reference sequence). Trimming took 7 bases from V and 0 from J, leaving 11 bases between them. This CDR3 is 14 amino acids long. The CDR3 DNA follows: TGTGCCAGCATACGGGACTCTAGCACAGATACGCAGTATTTT. It yields the protein CASIRDSSTDTQYF.

The table lists this clone with a count of one. This chain joins TRBV10-3 and TRBJ1-1; D may be TRBD1 (6 bases). Germline CDR1 reads ENHRY; CDR2 reads SYGVKD. The germline V and J ends were trimmed by 6 bases and 6 bases, with 26 bases remaining between them. The CDR3 has 17 amino acids. The CDR3 DNA reads TGTGCCATCAGGAACACCGACAGGAGGGGGGGAGGTTCTGAAGCTTTCTTT. Translated, it gives CAIRNTDRRGGGSEAFF.

The gene calls are TRBV27 and TRBJ2-3; D is possibly TRBD1 (6 bases). CDR1 and CDR2 from the germline V gene are MNHEY and SMNVEV (reference sequence). This CDR3 comprises 14 residues. The V end was cut by 8 bases, the J end by 8 bases, with 20 bases between. DNA of the CDR3: TGTGCCAGCTCCTCAGGGGTCCCTGGATCTACGCAGTATTTT. It codes for CASSSGVPGSTQYF.

The chain combines TRBV5-1 with TRBJ1-6; D gene ambiguous. Between the trimmed V and J ends, which lost 0 bases and 6 bases, there was a span of 10 bases. Germline-derived CDR1 and CDR2 are SGHRS and YFSETQ. The CDR3 covers 15 residues. This CDR3 is CASSLDTLSNSPLHF. CDR3 DNA sequence: TGCGCCAGCAGCTTGGACACCCTCTCTAATTCACCCCTCCACTTT.

The rearrangement links TRBV6-1 to TRBJ2-7; 7 bases map to TRBD1. The germline CDR1 and CDR2 sequences are MNHNS and SASEGT. The CDR3 loop spans 15 amino acids. The V and J ends lost 6 bases and 0 bases, in that order; junction bases with no gene match: 8. As DNA, the CDR3 is TGTGCCAGCAGAGCCGGGGACAGTATCTCCTACGAGCAGTACTTC. Residues: CASRAGDSISYEQYF.

The sample holds a few counts of this clone. The chain is built from TRBV29-1 and TRBJ1-2, with no clear D. Trimming took off 4 bases at V and 2 bases at J, with 8 bases between the two ends. This CDR3 is 12 amino acids long. Germline CDR1 SQVTM, CDR2 ANQGSEA. The CDR3 sequence is CSVGRGNYGYTF. Written as DNA, the CDR3 is TGCAGCGTTGGTCGGGGAAACTATGGCTACACCTTC. Full variable domain (remainder filled in from reference TRBV29-1 and TRBJ1-2): SAVISQKPSRDICQRGTSLTIQCQVDSQVTMMFWYRQQPGQSLTLIATANQGSEATYESGFVIDKFPISRPNLTFSTLTVSNMSPEDSSIYLCSVGRGNYGYTFGSGTRLTVV.

This clone has just one count. The rearrangement links TRBV10-3 to TRBJ2-5, with 9 bases fitting TRBD1. V was clipped by 3 bases and J by 2 bases; unmatched bases: 7. This CDR3 is built from 16 residues. Germline V gene data show CDR1 as ENHRY and CDR2 as SYGVKD. The CDR3 is CAISDPRDRVQETQYF. The CDR3 bases are TGTGCCATCAGTGACCCCAGGGACAGGGTGCAAGAGACCCAGTACTTC.

The chain uses TRBV5-1 and TRBJ1-2, with 9 bases matching TRBD1. The CDR3 is made up of 15 amino acids. Germline assignment: CDR1 SGHRS and CDR2 YFSETQ. After removal of 4 bases from V and 5 bases from J, the junction contained 9 bases not matched to a gene. CDR3 nucleotide sequence: TGCGCCAGCAGCCCCCGAGACAGGGGGAGTTATGGCTACACCTTC. This codes for CASSPRDRGSYGYTF.